This T cell receptor beta chain was observed in a study of graft-versus-host responses after intestinal transplantation (dated by TCRdb to about 2021). Notes on the research overall: Multivisceral, liver-intestinal, or isolated intestinal transplants were received by the recipients. Donor T cell macrochimerism was defined as a peak of at least 4% donor T cells among recipient peripheral blood mononuclear cells. Rather than being sequenced by the commercial service, samples from three later patients were sequenced in-house on an Illumina MiSeq and processed with MiXCR. The cohort enrolled around 25 intestinal transplant recipients including one retransplant, and a few patients lacking pretransplant specimens were excluded. Bulk TCR-beta CDR3 sequencing was used to track graft-versus-host and host-versus-graft alloreactive T cell clones in the graft, circulation and bone marrow after intestinal transplantation. Anti-thymocyte globulin induction was given to all recipients, followed by maintenance tacrolimus and steroids for approximately 3 years. Alloreactive clones were identified by sequencing pre-transplant mixed lymphocyte reaction products and comparing these products with unstimulated pre-transplant donor and recipient T cells. Overall study outcomes, separate from this receptor: Early after transplant, peak levels of circulating GvH clones were found to be associated with declines in HvG clones. GvH clones were detected in recipient bone marrow, and some appeared earlier in ileal mucosa or blood, consistent with an intestinal mucosal origin. Conclusions were limited by the relatively low number and heterogeneity of intestinal transplant patients. High GvH to HvG T cell clonal ratios were observed in the allografts of patients with donor T cell macrochimerism.

Libraries were built with the immunoSEQ multiplex PCR assay. For most patients, genomic DNA was isolated with the Qiagen DNeasy Blood and Tissue Kit and shipped frozen to Adaptive Biotechnologies for TCR sequencing. For most patients, high-throughput TCR-beta CDR3 sequencing of genomic DNA was performed by Adaptive Biotechnologies. The study's own analysis went as follows. TCR sequencing data were retrieved from Adaptive's ImmunoSEQ software for 18 patients, whereas three other patients were processed with MiXCR and VDJtools. CD4 versus CD8 sorting errors were corrected by removing sequences found in both subsets at a frequency ratio below 5:1. CDR3 nucleotide sequences shared by donor and recipient were removed because the origin of these sequences could not be assigned. Alloreactive clones required at least 2-fold expansion over unstimulated cells and minimum CFSE-low frequency of 0.002% (template counts) or 0.001% (read counts). A clone was considered mappable if detected in the sequenced pre-transplant spleen, lymph node, or MLR CFSE-low populations of the donor or recipient. Cumulative frequency of alloreactive clones was calculated as a percentage of all sequences weighted by copy number. The clones in this table, taken by TCRdb from immuneACCESS, are in-frame only. Not every clone is retained; where verified, under half of the shortfall comes from an unresolved V gene, and the cause of the rest is unknown. The V and J calls and the clone size are those of that table, but D and trimming were determined from the DNA. The sample profile shows 100,000 or so clones; 85% to 95% of them were found once. Clones ranked in the top ten supply about 2% of the sample.

In light of the paper, this sample's time point label describes: cells obtained before transplantation from donor or recipient. CD3+CD4+ and CD3+CD8+ populations were FACS-sorted from unstimulated pre-transplant donor and recipient cells taken from spleen or lymph nodes. As to this clone: Its antigen is unknown. There are no base qualities to consult, and no much larger clone falls within one base.

The germline V gene (reference sequence) supplies CDR1 MNHEY and CDR2 SMNVEV. The CDR3 goes from the cysteine to the phenylalanine over 13 residues. The DNA shown is the 39-base CDR3, in frame from base 1. The V end gives up 3 bases and the J end 6 bases, leaving 3 bases in the junction not matched to a gene. The sequencing here drew on unstimulated CD8+ T cells sorted from spleen or lymph node cells, taken before intestinal transplant. The chain employs TRBV27 and TRBJ2-7, with 9 bases in between that match TRBD2. The source of this sequence is a human donor who received an intestinal transplant. The CDR3 protein: CASSLIAGVEQYF. The nucleotide sequence reads as follows: TGTGCCAGCAGTTTGATAGCGGGGGTCGAGCAGTACTTC.